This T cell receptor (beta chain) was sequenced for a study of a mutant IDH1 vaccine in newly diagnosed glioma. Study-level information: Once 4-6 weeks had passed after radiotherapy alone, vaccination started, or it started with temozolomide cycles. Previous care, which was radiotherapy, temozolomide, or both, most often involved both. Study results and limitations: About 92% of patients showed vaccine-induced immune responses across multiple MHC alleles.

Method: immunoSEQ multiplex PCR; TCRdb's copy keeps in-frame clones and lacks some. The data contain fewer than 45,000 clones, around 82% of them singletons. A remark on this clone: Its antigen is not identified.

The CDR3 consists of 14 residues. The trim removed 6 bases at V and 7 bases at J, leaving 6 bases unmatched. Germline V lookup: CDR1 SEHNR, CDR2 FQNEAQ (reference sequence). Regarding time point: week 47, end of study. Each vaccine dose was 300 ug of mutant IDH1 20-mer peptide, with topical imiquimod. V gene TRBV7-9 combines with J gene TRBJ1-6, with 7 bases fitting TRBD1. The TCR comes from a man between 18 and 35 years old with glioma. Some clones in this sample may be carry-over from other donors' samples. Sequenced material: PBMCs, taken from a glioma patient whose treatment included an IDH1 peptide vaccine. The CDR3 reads CASSWRDRNSPLHF. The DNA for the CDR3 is TGTGCCAGCAGTTGGCGGGACAGAAATTCACCCCTCCACTTT.